Included here is one TCR beta chain sequence, with context. What it binds is not known. Researchers prepared the TCRbeta library using unique molecular identifiers, the study reports. A single record per CDR3 protein comes from TCRdb applying MiXCR to the PCR reads. The profile covers roughly 790,000 distinct CDR3 sequences, with about 16% appearing a single time and approximately 5% taken by the ten largest. The data were taken from a study of T-cell reconstitution after alpha-beta-depleted transplantation in children. Study-wide results and limits: Diversity of TCRbeta at day 60 was high in some patients, arising from surviving recipient T cells and thymic progenitors. At the one-year point after transplant, T-cell counts and TCRbeta diversity were found to come mostly from T cells that had been newly produced.

CDR1 and CDR2 from the germline V gene are SNHLY and FYNNEI. CDR3 length equals 14 residues. V lost 7 bases to trimming and J lost 1 base, with 10 bases between them. V usage is TRBV2 and J usage is TRBJ2-2; D remains unclear. The TCR was taken from a male patient under 18 who had a stem cell transplant for acute lymphoblastic leukemia, so the T cells may come from the graft donor. The sequenced sample was PBMCs, mostly from graft donor cells, obtained 360 days after TCRalphabeta/CD19-depleted stem cell transplant. The CDR3: CASKERQNTGELFF. In nucleotides, the CDR3 is TGTGCCAGCAAGGAGCGCCAGAACACCGGGGAGCTGTTTTTT.